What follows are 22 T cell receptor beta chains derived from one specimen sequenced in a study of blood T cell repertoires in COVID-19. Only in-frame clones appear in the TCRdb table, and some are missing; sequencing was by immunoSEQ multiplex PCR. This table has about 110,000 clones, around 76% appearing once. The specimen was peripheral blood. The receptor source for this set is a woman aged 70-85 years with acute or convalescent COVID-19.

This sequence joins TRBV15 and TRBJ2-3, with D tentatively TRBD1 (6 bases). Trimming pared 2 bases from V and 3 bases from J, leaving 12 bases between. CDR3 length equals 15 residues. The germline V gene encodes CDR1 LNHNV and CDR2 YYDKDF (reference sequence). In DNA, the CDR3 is TGTGCCACCAGCAGATTCAGACAGGTAACAGATACGCAGTATTTT. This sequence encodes CATSRFRQVTDTQYF.

CDR3 nucleotide sequence: TGTGCCACCAGCAGCCGGACAGAGTTTAATGAAAAACTGTTTTTT. Its translation is CATSSRTEFNEKLFF. The chain carries TRBV15 and TRBJ1-4; D might be TRBD1 (6 bases). The CDR3 runs to 15 residues. V was trimmed by 3 bases and J by 4 bases, leaving 12 bases between them. From germline, CDR1 is LNHNV and CDR2 YYDKDF (reference sequence).

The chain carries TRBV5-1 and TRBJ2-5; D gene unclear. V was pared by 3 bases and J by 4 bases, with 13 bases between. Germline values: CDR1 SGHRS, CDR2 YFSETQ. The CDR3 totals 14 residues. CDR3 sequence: CASSSLAIPETQYF. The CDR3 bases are TGCGCCAGCAGCTCCTTAGCTATTCCAGAGACCCAGTACTTC.

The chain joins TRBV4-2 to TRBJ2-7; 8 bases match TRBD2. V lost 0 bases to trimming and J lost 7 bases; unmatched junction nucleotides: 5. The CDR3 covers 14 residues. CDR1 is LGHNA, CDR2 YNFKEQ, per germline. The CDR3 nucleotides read TGTGCCAGCAGCCAAGAAAGACTAGCGCGAGAGCAGTACTTC. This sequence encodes CASSQERLAREQYF.

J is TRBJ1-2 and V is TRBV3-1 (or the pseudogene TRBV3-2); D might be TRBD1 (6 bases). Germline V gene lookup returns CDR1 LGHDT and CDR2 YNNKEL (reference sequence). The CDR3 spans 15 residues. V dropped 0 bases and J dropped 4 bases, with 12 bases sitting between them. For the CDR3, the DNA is TGTGCCAGCAGCCAAGATGCCAGGGGCCGCTATGGCTACACCTTC. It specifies CASSQDARGRYGYTF.

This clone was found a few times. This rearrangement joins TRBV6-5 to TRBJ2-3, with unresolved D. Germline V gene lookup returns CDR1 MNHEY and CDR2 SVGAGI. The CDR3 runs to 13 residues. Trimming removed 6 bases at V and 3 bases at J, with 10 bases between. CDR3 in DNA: TGTGCCAGCAGGGAGTATACAACAGATACGCAGTATTTT. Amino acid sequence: CASREYTTDTQYF.

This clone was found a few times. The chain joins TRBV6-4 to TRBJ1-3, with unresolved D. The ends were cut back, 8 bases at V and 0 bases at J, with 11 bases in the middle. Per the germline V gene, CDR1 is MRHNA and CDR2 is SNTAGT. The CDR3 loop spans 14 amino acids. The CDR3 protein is CASGLAFSGNTIYF. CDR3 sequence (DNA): TGTGCCAGCGGCCTGGCCTTCTCTGGAAACACCATATATTTT.

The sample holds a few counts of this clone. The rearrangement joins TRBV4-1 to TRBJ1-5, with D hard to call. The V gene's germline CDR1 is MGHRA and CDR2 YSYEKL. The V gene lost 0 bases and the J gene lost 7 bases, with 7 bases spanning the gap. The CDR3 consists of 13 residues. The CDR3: CASSQDQAQPQHF. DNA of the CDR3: TGCGCCAGCAGCCAAGATCAAGCCCAGCCCCAGCATTTT.

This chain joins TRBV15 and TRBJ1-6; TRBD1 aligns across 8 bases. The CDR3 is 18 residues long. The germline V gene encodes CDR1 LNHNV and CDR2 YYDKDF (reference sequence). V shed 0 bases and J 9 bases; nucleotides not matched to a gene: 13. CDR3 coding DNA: TGTGCCACCAGCAGAGAGAGCGGGACCGGGACAGGCGTTTCACCCCTCCACTTT. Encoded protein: CATSRESGTGTGVSPLHF. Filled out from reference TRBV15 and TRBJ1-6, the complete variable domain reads DAMVIQNPRYQVTQFGKPVTLSCSQTLNHNVMYWYQQKSSQAPKLLFHYYDKDFNNEADTPDNFQSRRPNTSFCFLDIRSPGLGDTAMYLCATSRESGTGTGVSPLHFGNGTRLTVT.

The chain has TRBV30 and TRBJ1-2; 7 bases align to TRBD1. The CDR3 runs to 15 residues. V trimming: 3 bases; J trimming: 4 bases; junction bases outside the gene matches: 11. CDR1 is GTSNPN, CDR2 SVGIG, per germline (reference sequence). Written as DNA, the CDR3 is TGTGCCTGGAGCCGGGGCCAGGGGGGCAGCTATGGCTACACCTTC. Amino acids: CAWSRGQGGSYGYTF.

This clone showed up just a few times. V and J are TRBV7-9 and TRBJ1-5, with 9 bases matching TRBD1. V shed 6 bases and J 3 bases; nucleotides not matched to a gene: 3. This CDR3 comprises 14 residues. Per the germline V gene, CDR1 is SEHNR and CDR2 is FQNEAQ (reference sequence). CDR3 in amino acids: CASSWDRDNQPQHF. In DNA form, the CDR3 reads TGTGCCAGCAGTTGGGACAGGGACAATCAGCCCCAGCATTTT. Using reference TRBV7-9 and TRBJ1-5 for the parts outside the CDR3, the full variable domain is DTGVSQNPRHKITKRGQNVTFRCDPISEHNRLYWYRQTLGQGPEFLTYFQNEAQLEKSRLLSDRFSAERPKGSFSTLEIQRTEQGDSAMYLCASSWDRDNQPQHFGDGTRLSIL.

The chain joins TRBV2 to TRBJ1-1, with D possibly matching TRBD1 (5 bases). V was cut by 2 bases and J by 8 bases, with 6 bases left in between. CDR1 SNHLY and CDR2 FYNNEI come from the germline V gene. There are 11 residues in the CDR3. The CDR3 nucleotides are TGTGCCAGCAGTGAACGGACAGAAGCTTTCTTT. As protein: CASSERTEAFF.

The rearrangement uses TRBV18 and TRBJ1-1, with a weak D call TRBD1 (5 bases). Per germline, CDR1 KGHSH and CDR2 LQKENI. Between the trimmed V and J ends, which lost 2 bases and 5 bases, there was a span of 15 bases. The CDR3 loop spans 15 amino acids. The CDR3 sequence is CASSPRGSMDTEAFF. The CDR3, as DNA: TGTGCCAGCTCACCAAGGGGCAGTATGGATACTGAAGCTTTCTTT.

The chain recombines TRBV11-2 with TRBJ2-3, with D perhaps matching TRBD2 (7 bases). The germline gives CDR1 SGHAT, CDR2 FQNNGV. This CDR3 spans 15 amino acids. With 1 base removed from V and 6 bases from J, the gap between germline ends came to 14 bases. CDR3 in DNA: TGTGCCAGCAGCTTAGTGGCGGGGGCCGGGGATACGCAGTATTTT. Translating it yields CASSLVAGAGDTQYF.

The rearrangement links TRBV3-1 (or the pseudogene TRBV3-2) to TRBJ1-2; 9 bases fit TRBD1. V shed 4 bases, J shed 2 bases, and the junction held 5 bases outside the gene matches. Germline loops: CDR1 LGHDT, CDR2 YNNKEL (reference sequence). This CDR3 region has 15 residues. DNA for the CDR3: TGTGCCAGCAGCCCAAACGACAGGGGGAACTATGGCTACACCTTC. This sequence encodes CASSPNDRGNYGYTF.

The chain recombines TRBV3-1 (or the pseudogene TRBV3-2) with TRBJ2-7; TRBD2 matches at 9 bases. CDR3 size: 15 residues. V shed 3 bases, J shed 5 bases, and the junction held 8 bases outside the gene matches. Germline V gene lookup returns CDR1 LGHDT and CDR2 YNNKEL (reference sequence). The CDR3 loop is CASSHIFSGGHEQYF. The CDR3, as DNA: TGTGCCAGCAGCCATATTTTTAGCGGGGGCCACGAGCAGTACTTC.

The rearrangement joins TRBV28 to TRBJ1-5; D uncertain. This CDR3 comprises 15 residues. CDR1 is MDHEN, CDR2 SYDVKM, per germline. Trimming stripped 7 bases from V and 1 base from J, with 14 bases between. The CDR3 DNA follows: TGTGCCAGCACTTCGTCGCCAGTGAGCAATCAGCCCCAGCATTTT. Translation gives CASTSSPVSNQPQHF.

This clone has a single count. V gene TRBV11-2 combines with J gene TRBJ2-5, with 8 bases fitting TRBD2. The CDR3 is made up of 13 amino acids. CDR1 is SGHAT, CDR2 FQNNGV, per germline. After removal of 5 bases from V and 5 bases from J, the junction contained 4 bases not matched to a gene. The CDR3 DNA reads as TGTGCCAGCAGCCCTGGACTAGCCGAGACCCAGTACTTC. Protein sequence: CASSPGLAETQYF. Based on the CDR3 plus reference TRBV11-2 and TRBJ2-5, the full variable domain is EAGVAQSPRYKIIEKRQSVAFWCNPISGHATLYWYQQILGQGPKLLIQFQNNGVVDDSQLPKDRFSAERLKGVDSTLKIQPAKLEDSAVYLCASSPGLAETQYFGPGTRLLVL.

CDR3 loop: CASSWTGQETQYF. In DNA, the CDR3 is TGCGCCAGCAGCTGGACAGGCCAAGAGACCCAGTACTTC. The chain employs TRBV5-1 and TRBJ2-5; 7 bases are shared with TRBD1. The CDR3 is made up of 13 amino acids. Unmatched junction bases numbered 0, after V lost 3 bases and J lost 1 base. CDR1 SGHRS and CDR2 YFSETQ come from the germline V gene.

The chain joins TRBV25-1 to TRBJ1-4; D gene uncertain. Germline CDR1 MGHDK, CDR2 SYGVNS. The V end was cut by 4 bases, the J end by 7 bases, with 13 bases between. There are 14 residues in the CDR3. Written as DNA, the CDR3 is TGTGCCAGCAGTGTGACGGGGTGGGTTGAAAAACTGTTTTTT. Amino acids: CASSVTGWVEKLFF. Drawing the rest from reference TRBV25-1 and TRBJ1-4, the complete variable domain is EADIYQTPRYLVIGTGKKITLECSQTMGHDKMYWYQQDPGMELHLIHYSYGVNSTEKGDLSSESTVSRIRTEHFPLTLESARPSHTSQYLCASSVTGWVEKLFFGSGTQLSVL.

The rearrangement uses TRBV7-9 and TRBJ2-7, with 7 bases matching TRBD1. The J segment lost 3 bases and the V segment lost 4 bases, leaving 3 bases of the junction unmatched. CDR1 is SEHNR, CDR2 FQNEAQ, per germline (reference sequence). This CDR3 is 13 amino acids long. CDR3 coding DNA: TGTGCCAGCAGCTCCCGGGACAGCTACGAGCAGTACTTC. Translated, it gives CASSSRDSYEQYF. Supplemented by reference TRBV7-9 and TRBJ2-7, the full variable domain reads DTGVSQNPRHKITKRGQNVTFRCDPISEHNRLYWYRQTLGQGPEFLTYFQNEAQLEKSRLLSDRFSAERPKGSFSTLEIQRTEQGDSAMYLCASSSRDSYEQYFGPGTRLTVT.

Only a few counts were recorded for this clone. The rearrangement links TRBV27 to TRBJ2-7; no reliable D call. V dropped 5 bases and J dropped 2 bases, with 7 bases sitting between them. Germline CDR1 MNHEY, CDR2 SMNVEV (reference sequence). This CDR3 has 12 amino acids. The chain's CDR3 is CASSPPTYEQYF. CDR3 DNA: TGTGCCAGCAGTCCGCCTACCTACGAGCAGTACTTC.